This T cell receptor beta chain was sequenced in a study of Graves' ophthalmopathy and Graves' hyperthyroidism. Notes on this clonotype: The antigen remains undetermined.

General study results and limits: Progression of ophthalmopathy was predicted by the model with about 67% sensitivity and just over 72% specificity. Blood also held most thyroid clonotypes expanded above 0.001 frequency.

TCR beta CDR3 regions were amplified from RNA transcripts. After a first-round RT-PCR with HTBI primers, a second-round multiplex PCR was run. MiXCR, run by TCRdb on the multiplex PCR reads, gives a single entry per CDR3 protein. Of about 600,000 distinct CDR3 sequences listed, 35% to 45% were seen once; the top ten hold about 4.2%. The length of the CDR3 is 15 residues. V was trimmed by 1 base and J by 0 bases, leaving 9 bases between them. From germline, CDR1 is SGDLS and CDR2 YYNGEE. Each hyperthyroidism patient was newly diagnosed, with under 2 months' duration, and aged 18 to 65. This clonotype was sampled from an adult man with Graves' hyperthyroidism. Source material: peripheral blood or thyroid tissue (not recorded which). The rearrangement links TRBV9 to TRBJ2-3; a weak D match, TRBD2 (5 bases). The CDR3 loop is CASSVSSFSTDTQYF. Written as DNA, the CDR3 is TGTGCCAGCAGCGTATCTAGCTTTAGCACAGATACGCAGTATTTT.